This T cell receptor beta chain emerged from a study of CD8 T cells in Susac syndrome. With V trimmed by 4 bases and J by 2 bases, 8 bases remained unmatched. The CDR3 covers 16 residues. The V gene's germline CDR1 is SGHDT and CDR2 YYEEEE. The T cells that were sequenced for TCR beta were CD8+ and CD4+ cells from blood. RNA amounts of 0.5 to 1 ug underwent reverse transcription with random hexamers. Amplification of TCR beta CDR3 was carried out by immunoSEQ multiplex PCR, which covered 54 Vbeta and 13 Jbeta segments. TCRdb analysed the immunoSEQ multiplex PCR reads with MiXCR anew, one entry per CDR3 protein. The table lists tens of thousands of distinct CDR3 sequences, around 93% of them singletons, with less than 0.55% in the top ten.

The source is a human donor with multiple sclerosis. J is TRBJ2-5 and V is TRBV5-6; TRBD2 matches 10 bases. The sequencing sample was made of CD8+ T cells from PBMCs. This CDR3 is CASSPFSGGTQETQYF. The CDR3 nucleotides read TGTGCCAGCAGCCCTTTTAGCGGGGGGACTCAAGAGACCCAGTACTTC.